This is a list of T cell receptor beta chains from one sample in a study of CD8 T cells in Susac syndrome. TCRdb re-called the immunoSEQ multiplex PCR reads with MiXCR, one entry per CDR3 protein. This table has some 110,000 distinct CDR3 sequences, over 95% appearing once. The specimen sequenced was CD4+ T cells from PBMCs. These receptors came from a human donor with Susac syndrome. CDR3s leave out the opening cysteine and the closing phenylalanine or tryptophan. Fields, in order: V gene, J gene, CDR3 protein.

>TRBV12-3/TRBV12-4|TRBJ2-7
ASSPRDRHYEQY
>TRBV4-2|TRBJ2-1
ASSQVLSGTNNEQF
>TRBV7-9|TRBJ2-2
ASSALGTSGRAGELF
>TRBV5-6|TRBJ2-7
ASSLQGTYEQY
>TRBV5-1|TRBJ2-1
ASSRDLRGSGEQF
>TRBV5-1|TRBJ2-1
ASSLIGPSYNEQF
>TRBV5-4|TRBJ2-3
ASSLGAQHTDTQY
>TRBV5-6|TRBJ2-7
ASSIQGGSYEQY
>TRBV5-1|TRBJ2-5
ASSASTWRETQY
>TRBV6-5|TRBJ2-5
ASSRRIDREETQY
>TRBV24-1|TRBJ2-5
ATSHSPGETQY
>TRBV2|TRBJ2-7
ASSELAPYEQY
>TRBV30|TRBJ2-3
AWSPSGVDTQY
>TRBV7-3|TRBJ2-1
ASSLLAGSSVDEQF
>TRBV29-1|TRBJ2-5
SKTSGTSGAKETQY
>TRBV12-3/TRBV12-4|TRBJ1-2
ASSLRGRGGGYT
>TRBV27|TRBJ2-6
ASSFRSSGPNVLT
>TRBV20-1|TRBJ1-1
SAGTGNTEAF
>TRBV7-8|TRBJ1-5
ASSLVPVGGDQPQH
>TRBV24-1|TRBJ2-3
ATSDPKLDLSTDTQY
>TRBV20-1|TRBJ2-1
SATVRGRERLAVYNEQF
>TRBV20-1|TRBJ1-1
SASLPQRNTEAF
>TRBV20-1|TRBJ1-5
SARDSQSGQPQH
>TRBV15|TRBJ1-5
ATSRAGASQAQH
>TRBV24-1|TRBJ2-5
ATSDPTSGNQETQY